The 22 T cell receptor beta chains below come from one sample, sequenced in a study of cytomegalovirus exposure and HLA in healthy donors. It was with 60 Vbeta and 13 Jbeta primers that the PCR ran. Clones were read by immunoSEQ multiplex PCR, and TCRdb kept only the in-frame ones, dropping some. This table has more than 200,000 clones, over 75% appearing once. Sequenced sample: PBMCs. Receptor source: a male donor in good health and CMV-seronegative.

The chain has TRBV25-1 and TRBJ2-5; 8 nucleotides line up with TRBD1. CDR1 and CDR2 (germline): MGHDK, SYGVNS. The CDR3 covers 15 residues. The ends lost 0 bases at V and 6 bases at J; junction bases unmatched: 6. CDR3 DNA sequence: TGTGCCAGCAGTGAATATGCAGGGGGCGAGCAGACCCAGTACTTC. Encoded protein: CASSEYAGGEQTQYF. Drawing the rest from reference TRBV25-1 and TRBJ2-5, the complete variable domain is EADIYQTPRYLVIGTGKKITLECSQTMGHDKMYWYQQDPGMELHLIHYSYGVNSTEKGDLSSESTVSRIRTEHFPLTLESARPSHTSQYLCASSEYAGGEQTQYFGPGTRLLVL.

CDR3 nucleotide sequence: TGTGCCAGCAGCTTAGTAGGACTAGCGGGCCCCTACGAGCAGTACTTC. Translated, it gives CASSLVGLAGPYEQYF. The V and J genes are TRBV7-8 and TRBJ2-7; 11 bases are shared with TRBD2. The CDR3 runs to 16 residues. J was trimmed by 2 bases and V by 1 base; bases with no gene match: 4. CDR1 is SGHVS, CDR2 FQNEAQ, per germline.

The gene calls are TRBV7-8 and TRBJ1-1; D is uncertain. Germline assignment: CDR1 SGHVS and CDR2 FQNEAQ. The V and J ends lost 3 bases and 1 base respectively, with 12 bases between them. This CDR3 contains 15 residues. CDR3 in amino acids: CASSLWSDPNTEAFF. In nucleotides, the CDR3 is TGTGCCAGCAGCTTGTGGAGCGATCCGAACACTGAAGCTTTCTTT.

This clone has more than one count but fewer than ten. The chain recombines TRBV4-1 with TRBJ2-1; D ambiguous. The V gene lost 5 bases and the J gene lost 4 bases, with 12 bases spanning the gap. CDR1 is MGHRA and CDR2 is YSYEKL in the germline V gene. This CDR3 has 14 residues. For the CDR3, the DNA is TGCGCCAGCAGCAGCGAAAAGGATTACAATGAGCAGTTCTTC. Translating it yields CASSSEKDYNEQFF.

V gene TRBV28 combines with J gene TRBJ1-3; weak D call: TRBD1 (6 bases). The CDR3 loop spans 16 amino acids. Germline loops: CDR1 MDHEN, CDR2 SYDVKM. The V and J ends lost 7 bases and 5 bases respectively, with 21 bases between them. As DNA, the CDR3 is TGTGCCAGCACGACAGCGGGGACGGGGGGCCGAAACACCATATATTTT. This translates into CASTTAGTGGRNTIYF.

Written as DNA, the CDR3 is TGTGCCAGCAAAGCGCTCTACAATGAGCAGTTCTTC. Amino acid sequence: CASKALYNEQFF. The rearrangement uses TRBV6-1 and TRBJ2-1; no clear D gene. Germline CDR1 reads MNHNS; CDR2 reads SASEGT. This CDR3 has 12 amino acids. V lost 7 bases, J lost 3 bases, and 7 bases lay in between.

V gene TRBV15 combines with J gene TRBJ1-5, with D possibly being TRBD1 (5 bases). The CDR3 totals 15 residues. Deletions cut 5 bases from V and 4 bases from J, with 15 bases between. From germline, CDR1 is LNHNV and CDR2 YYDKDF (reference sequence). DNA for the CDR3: TGTGCCACCAGCGGGCCTTTAGACAGAAATCAGCCCCAGCATTTT. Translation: CATSGPLDRNQPQHF.

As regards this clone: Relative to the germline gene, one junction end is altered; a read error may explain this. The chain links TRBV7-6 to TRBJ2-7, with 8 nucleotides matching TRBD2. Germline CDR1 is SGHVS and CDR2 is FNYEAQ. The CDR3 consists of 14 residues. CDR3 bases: TGTGCCAGCAGCAAACGGGGGGGATCCCAGGGCTTCAACTTC. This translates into CASSKRGGSQGFNF.

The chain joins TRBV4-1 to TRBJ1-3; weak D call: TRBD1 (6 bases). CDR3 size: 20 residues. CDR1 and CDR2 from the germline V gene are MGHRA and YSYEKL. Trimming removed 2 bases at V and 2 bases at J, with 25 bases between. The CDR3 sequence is CASSQWGTQTVKTPGNTIYF. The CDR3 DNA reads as TGCGCCAGCAGCCAATGGGGGACACAAACTGTTAAGACCCCTGGAAACACCATATATTTT.

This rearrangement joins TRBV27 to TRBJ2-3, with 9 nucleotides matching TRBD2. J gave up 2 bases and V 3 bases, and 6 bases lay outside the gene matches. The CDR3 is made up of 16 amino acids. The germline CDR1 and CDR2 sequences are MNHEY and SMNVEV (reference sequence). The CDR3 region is CASSFGGRGITDTQYF. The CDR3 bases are TGTGCCAGCAGTTTTGGCGGGAGGGGAATCACAGATACGCAGTATTTT.

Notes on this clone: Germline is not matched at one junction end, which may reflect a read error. The CDR3 is CSSSLGGDKRWWQYF. The CDR3, as DNA: TGTTCCAGCAGCTTAGGAGGGGACAAGCGTTGGTGGCAGTACTTC. This rearrangement joins TRBV7-9 to TRBJ2-7, with D perhaps given as TRBD1 or TRBD2 (6 bases each). Looked up from germline, CDR1 is SEHNR and CDR2 is FQNEAQ (reference sequence). CDR3 length equals 15 residues.

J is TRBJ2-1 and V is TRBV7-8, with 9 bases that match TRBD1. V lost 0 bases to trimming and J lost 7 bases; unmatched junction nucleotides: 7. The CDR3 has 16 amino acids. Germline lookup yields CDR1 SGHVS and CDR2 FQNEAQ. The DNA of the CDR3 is TGTGCCAGCAGCTTAGCCCCTTGGGACAGGGAAAATGAGCAGTTCTTC. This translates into CASSLAPWDRENEQFF.

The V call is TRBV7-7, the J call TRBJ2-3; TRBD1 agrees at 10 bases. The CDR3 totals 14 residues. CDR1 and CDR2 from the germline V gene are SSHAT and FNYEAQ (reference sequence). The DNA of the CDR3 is TGTGCTATCGGGACAGGGGCTAGCACAGATACGCAGTATTTT. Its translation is CAIGTGASTDTQYF. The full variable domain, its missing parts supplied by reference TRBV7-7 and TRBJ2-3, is GAGVSQSPRYKVTKRGQDVTLRCDPISSHATLYWYQQALGQGPEFLTYFNYEAQPDKSGLPSDRFSAERPEGSISTLTIQRTEQRDSAMYRCAIGTGASTDTQYFGPGTRLTVL.

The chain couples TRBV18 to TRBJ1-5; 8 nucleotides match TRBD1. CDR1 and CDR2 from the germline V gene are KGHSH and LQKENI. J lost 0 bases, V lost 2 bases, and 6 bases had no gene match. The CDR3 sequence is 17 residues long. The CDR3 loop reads CASSPSTGGGSNQPQHF. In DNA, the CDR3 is TGTGCCAGCTCACCATCTACAGGGGGAGGTAGCAATCAGCCCCAGCATTTT.

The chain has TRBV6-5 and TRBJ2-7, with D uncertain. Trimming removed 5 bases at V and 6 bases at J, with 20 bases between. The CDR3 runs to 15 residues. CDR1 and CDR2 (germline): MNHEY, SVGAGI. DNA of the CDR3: TGTGCCAGCAGTCCAAACGTGAGGTTAGGCGGCGAGCAGTACTTC. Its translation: CASSPNVRLGGEQYF.

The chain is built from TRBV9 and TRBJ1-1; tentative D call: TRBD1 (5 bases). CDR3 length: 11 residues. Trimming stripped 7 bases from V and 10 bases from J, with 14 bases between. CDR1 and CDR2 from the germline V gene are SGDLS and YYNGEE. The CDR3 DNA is TGTGCCAGCTCGGGGGGACGAGGAGCTTTCTTT. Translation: CASSGGRGAFF.

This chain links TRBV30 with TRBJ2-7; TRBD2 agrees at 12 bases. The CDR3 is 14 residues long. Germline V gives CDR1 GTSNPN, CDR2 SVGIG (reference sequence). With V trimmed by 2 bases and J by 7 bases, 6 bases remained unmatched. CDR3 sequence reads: CAWSLAGGLGEQYF. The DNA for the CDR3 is TGTGCCTGGAGTCTAGCGGGGGGGCTGGGGGAGCAGTACTTC.

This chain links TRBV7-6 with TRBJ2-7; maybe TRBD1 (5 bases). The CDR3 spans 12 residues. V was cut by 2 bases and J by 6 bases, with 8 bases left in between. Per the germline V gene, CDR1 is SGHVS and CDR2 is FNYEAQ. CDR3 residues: CASSLRGGEQYF. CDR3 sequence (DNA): TGTGCCAGCAGCTTAAGGGGCGGCGAGCAGTACTTC.

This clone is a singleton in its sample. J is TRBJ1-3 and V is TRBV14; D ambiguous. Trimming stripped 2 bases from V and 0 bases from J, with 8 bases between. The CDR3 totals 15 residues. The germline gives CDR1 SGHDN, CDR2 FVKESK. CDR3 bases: TGTGCCAGCAGCCAATTTGGCAGCTCTGGAAACACCATATATTTT. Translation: CASSQFGSSGNTIYF.

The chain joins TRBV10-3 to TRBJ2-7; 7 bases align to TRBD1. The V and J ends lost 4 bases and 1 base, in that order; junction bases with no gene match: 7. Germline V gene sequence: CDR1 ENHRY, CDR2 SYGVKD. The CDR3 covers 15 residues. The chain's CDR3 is CAISGPGQASYEQYF. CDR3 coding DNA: TGTGCCATCAGTGGCCCCGGACAGGCGTCCTACGAGCAGTACTTC.

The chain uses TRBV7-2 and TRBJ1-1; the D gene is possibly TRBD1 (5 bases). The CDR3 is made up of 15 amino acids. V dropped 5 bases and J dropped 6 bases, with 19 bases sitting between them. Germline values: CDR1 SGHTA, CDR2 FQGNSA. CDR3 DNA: TGTGCCAGCAGCCGCAAGGGGCTTGCGTCGGCTGAAGCTTTCTTT. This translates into CASSRKGLASAEAFF.

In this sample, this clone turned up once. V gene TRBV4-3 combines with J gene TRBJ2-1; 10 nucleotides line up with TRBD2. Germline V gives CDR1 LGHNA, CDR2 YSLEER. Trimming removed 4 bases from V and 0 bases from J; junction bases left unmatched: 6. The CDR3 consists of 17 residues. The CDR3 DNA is TGCGCCAGCAGCCCAGCGGGGGGGCCCAGCTCCTACAATGAGCAGTTCTTC. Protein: CASSPAGGPSSYNEQFF.